This paragraph reports one T cell receptor (beta chain). Its antigen is still unknown. At one end, the junction sequence differs from germline, possibly due to a read error. A quantitative 5'-RACE method, one with molecular barcodes, was used to make TCR beta libraries. Each CDR3 protein is one row after TCRdb ran MiXCR on the 5' RACE reads. This sample has around 130,000 distinct CDR3 sequences, with roughly an eighth found just once. These data originate in a study of CD8 T cells in ankylosing spondylitis. Study-level findings and limits: Clones linked to disease were reported to show significant enrichment in matched ankylosing spondylitis synovial fluid. Roughly eight highly homologous variants formed a TCR beta motif that appeared characteristic of ankylosing spondylitis blood.

This TCR came from a female donor with ankylosing spondylitis or in good health (not recorded which). Input material: blood, either unsorted or a sorted T cell fraction (not recorded which).

CDR3 nucleotide sequence: TGTGCCAGCTCGGGGGAAAGCATAGATACGCAGTATTTT. This encodes CASSGESIDTQYF. The J gene is TRBJ2-3, the V gene TRBV6-4; D is perhaps TRBD2 (6 bases). The CDR3 runs 13 residues. The germline V gene encodes CDR1 MRHNA and CDR2 SNTAGT.